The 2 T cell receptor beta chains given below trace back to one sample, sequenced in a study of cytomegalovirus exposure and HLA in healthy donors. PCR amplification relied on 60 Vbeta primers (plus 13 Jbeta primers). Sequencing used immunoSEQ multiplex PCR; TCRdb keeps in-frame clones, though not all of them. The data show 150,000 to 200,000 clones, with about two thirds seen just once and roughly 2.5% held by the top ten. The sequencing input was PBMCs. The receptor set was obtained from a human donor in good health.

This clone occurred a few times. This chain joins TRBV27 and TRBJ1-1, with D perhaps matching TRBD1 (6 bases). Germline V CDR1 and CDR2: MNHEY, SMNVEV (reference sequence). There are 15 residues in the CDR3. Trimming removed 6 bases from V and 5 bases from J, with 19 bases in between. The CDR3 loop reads CASSQPGGAGTEAFF. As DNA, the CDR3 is TGTGCCAGCAGCCAACCTGGGGGGGCGGGGACTGAAGCTTTCTTT.

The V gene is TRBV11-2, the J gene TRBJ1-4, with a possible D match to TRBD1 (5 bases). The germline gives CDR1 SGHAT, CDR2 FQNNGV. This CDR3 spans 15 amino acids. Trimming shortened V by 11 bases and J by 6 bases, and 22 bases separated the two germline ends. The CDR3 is CAVRGRVGLDEKLFF. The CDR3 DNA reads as TGTGCCGTCCGCGGGAGAGTGGGGCTGGATGAAAAACTGTTTTTT.